A few counts support the clone carrying this TCR beta chain. Its antigen is not identified. Only in-frame clones appear in the TCRdb table, and some are missing; sequencing was by immunoSEQ multiplex PCR. The table includes about 76,000 clones, roughly 89% detected once. The data originate from a study of OX40 agonist ivuxolimab in advanced cancers. Regarding the study as a whole: Low normalized T-cell clonal expansion was also seen in some nonresponders. Among the lowest peripheral clonal expansion occurred in 0.1-3.0 mg/kg partial responders.

Trimming cost V 3 bases and J 3 bases, with 5 bases left between them. The germline V gene has CDR1 DFQATT and CDR2 SNEGSKA (reference sequence). This CDR3 is built from 11 residues. This sample comprised CD4+ or CD8+ T cells sorted from blood, obtained in a trial of the OX40 agonist ivuxolimab. The chain recombines TRBV20-1 with TRBJ1-2; D not resolved. The sequence derives from an adult with an advanced solid tumor such as melanoma, head and neck, liver or kidney cancer. The CDR3 sequence: CSASRDYGYTF. DNA of the CDR3: TGCAGTGCTAGCCGAGACTATGGCTACACCTTC.